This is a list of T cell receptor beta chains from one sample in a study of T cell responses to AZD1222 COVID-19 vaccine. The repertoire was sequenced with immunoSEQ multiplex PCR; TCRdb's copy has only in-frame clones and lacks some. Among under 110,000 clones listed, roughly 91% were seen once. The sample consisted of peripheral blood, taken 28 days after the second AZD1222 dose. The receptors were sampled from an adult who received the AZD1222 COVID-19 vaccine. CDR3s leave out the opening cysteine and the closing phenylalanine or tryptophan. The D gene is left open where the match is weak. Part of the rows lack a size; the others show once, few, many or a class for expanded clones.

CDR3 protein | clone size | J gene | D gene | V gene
ASTPGTGLGTEAF | NA | TRBJ1-1 | TRBD1 | TRBV6-2/TRBV6-3
ASSLVRGTEAF | NA | TRBJ1-1 | NA | TRBV7-9
ASSMGTGPRPDNEQF | NA | TRBJ2-1 | TRBD1 | TRBV5-4
ASSEQQGKLF | once | TRBJ1-4 | NA | TRBV19
ALNSPNPCYEQY | few | TRBJ2-7 | NA | TRBV12-2
ASSPGVWGAGEQY | many | TRBJ2-7 | NA | TRBV7-2
ASSAQPGPYEQY | NA | TRBJ2-7 | NA | TRBV9
ASSPRRSGANVLT | NA | TRBJ2-6 | NA | TRBV7-2
ATSREGQGYEQY | once | TRBJ2-7 | TRBD1 | TRBV15
ASSVVGLEGSPLH | NA | TRBJ1-6 | NA | TRBV9
ASSLDGVLDYGYT | NA | TRBJ1-2 | NA | TRBV4-3
ASNTDRRNEKLF | NA | TRBJ1-4 | TRBD1 | TRBV19
ASARQHTGELF | NA | TRBJ2-2 | NA | TRBV19
ASSWGTNTEAF | NA | TRBJ1-1 | NA | TRBV5-1
ASSDRRGRSYNEQF | NA | TRBJ2-1 | NA | TRBV2
ASSVAGDSGAGELF | NA | TRBJ2-2 | NA | TRBV9
AWRNRAIPEQY | NA | TRBJ2-7 | NA | TRBV30
ASSMTGTGAYEQY | NA | TRBJ2-7 | TRBD1 | TRBV7-6
ASSLDRNSGNTIY | NA | TRBJ1-3 | NA | TRBV11-2
ASSFGTSMY | NA | TRBJ2-7 | TRBD2 | TRBV5-5
ASSLTETQY | NA | TRBJ2-5 | NA | TRBV5-1
ASRLSGGDQPQH | NA | TRBJ1-5 | TRBD1 | TRBV6-5
ASKGGAVGELF | NA | TRBJ2-2 | NA | TRBV6-5
ASSQSRGRNQPQH | NA | TRBJ1-5 | TRBD1 | TRBV4-3
ATSRDASHFHGYT | NA | TRBJ1-2 | NA | TRBV15
ASSLLGGGGEQY | NA | TRBJ2-7 | TRBD2 | TRBV28
ATSRQISGANVLT | NA | TRBJ2-6 | NA | TRBV15
AWSVRPGSNQPQH | NA | TRBJ1-5 | NA | TRBV30
SASGDSGGYLANYGYT | once | TRBJ1-2 | TRBD1 | TRBV20-1
ASSPRDSPEPQH | NA | TRBJ1-5 | NA | TRBV7-9
ASSEFGSGANVLT | NA | TRBJ2-6 | NA | TRBV25-1
ASSSGTLLSGNTIY | NA | TRBJ1-3 | NA | TRBV7-2
ASSYGTYEQY | NA | TRBJ2-7 | NA | TRBV6-2/TRBV6-3
ASSLQAGAGETQY | NA | TRBJ2-5 | TRBD2 | TRBV18
ASSSPPVGAPEDYGYT | NA | TRBJ1-2 | NA | TRBV13
ATSRDGPVGGLDGYT | once | TRBJ1-2 | NA | TRBV15
ASSHGLAGGAYNEQF | NA | TRBJ2-1 | TRBD2 | TRBV4-3
ASSLEGSGYT | NA | TRBJ1-2 | NA | TRBV7-2
ATENRGRPTGELF | NA | TRBJ2-2 | TRBD1 | TRBV15
ASSPPLGANGELF | NA | TRBJ2-2 | NA | TRBV25-1
ASQQERGSRGGYT | NA | TRBJ1-2 | NA | TRBV3-1/TRBV3-2
ASSPQGNLYT | NA | TRBJ1-2 | NA | TRBV18
ASSNLQGLGSSPLH | NA | TRBJ1-6 | TRBD1 | TRBV19
ASSPPRQGGGELF | NA | TRBJ2-2 | TRBD1 | TRBV28
ASSPKSTGVSYEQY | NA | TRBJ2-7 | TRBD1 | TRBV7-6
ASSLRQGLTGNEQF | NA | TRBJ2-1 | NA | TRBV11-2
ASSLGRTLSYNEQF | NA | TRBJ2-1 | NA | TRBV5-8
ASIPRPTGTTEAF | NA | TRBJ1-1 | NA | TRBV19
ASSSQGWITGELF | NA | TRBJ2-2 | TRBD1 | TRBV7-9
ATSDSEVGEAGYT | NA | TRBJ1-2 | NA | TRBV24-1